A selection of T cell receptor beta chains follows, all from one sample in a study of shared clonotypes between healthy human individuals. Assay used: immunoSEQ multiplex PCR; TCRdb lists only in-frame clones, some missing. The table shows under 2.5 million clones, with approximately 90% occurring only once. Sequenced: naive CD4+ T cells from PBMCs. The receptors shown here come from a man between 18 and 29 years old in good health. Some clones in this sample may be carry-over from other donors' samples. CDR3s include the opening cysteine and the closing phenylalanine or tryptophan. Each record gives: V gene, J gene, clone size, D gene, CDR3 length, CDR3 protein, CDR3 DNA. The D gene is left open where the match is weak. The size of a clone is reported for some rows only, either as once, few or many, or as a class for expanded clones.

>TRBV10-3|TRBJ2-7|.|.|14
CAISGGKQAYEQYF
TGTGCCATCAGTGGTGGTAAACAGGCCTACGAGCAGTACTTC
>TRBV5-6|TRBJ2-3|.|TRBD1|16
CASSPRTGGRTDTQYF
TGTGCCAGCAGCCCGCGGACAGGGGGCCGAACAGATACGCAGTATTTT
>TRBV28|TRBJ2-7|.|TRBD2|14
CASSSSGRSYEQYF
TGTGCCAGCAGTTCTAGCGGGCGATCCTACGAGCAGTACTTC
>TRBV7-9|TRBJ2-3|once|TRBD2|16
CASSPGLAGDTDTQYF
TGTGCCAGCAGTCCAGGACTAGCGGGGGACACAGATACGCAGTATTTT
>TRBV4-1|TRBJ1-5|.|TRBD1|14
CASSWDRGNQPQHF
TGCGCCAGCAGCTGGGACAGGGGTAATCAGCCCCAGCATTTT
>TRBV7-2|TRBJ2-3|.|TRBD1|18
CASSFDREGSLRTDTQYF
TGTGCCAGCAGCTTCGACAGGGAAGGGTCCCTTCGCACAGATACGCAGTATTTT
>TRBV5-1|TRBJ2-1|.|TRBD1|14
CASSVTGGGGEQFF
TGCGCCAGCAGCGTTACAGGGGGCGGAGGGGAGCAGTTCTTC
>TRBV5-4|TRBJ2-3|.|.|13
CASMIGGTDTQYF
TGTGCCAGCATGATTGGGGGGACAGATACGCAGTATTTT
>TRBV18|TRBJ1-1|few|.|11
CASSPGSEAFF
TGTGCCAGCTCACCAGGCTCGGAAGCTTTCTTT
>TRBV5-1|TRBJ1-3|.|.|15
CASSLSTSSGNTIYF
TGCGCCAGCAGCCTTAGTACGAGTTCTGGAAACACCATATATTTT
>TRBV4-1|TRBJ2-7|.|TRBD1|15
CASSPTGTARYEQYF
TGCGCCAGCAGCCCGACGGGGACAGCCCGCTACGAGCAGTACTTC
>TRBV5-8|TRBJ2-5|.|.|14
CASSIWDRGETQYF
TGTGCCAGCAGCATCTGGGACCGAGGCGAGACCCAGTACTTC
>TRBV28|TRBJ1-5|.|.|12
CASTLVGQPQHF
TGTGCCAGCACCCTGGTGGGCCAGCCCCAGCATTTT
>TRBV6-1|TRBJ2-3|.|.|17
CASSDRDRGLGTDTQYF
TGTGCCAGCAGTGACCGTGACCGTGGACTGGGCACAGATACGCAGTATTTT
>TRBV2|TRBJ2-5|.|.|11
CASSGDGPQYF
TGTGCCAGCAGCGGGGACGGCCCCCAGTACTTC
>TRBV4-3|TRBJ1-2|.|.|14
CASSPPGPHYGYTF
TGCGCCAGCAGCCCGCCGGGTCCTCACTATGGCTACACCTTC
>TRBV7-6|TRBJ2-2|few|.|14
CASSRQANTGELFF
TGTGCCAGCAGTCGGCAAGCGAACACCGGGGAGCTGTTTTTT
>TRBV11-2|TRBJ2-7|once|TRBD1|16
CASSPTSGQGAIEQYF
TGTGCCAGCAGCCCCACCTCGGGACAGGGGGCGATCGAGCAGTACTTC
>TRBV15|TRBJ1-4|.|.|15
CATSRNGVNNEKLFF
TGTGCCACCAGCAGGAACGGGGTAAATAATGAAAAACTGTTTTTT
>TRBV9|TRBJ1-5|.|TRBD1|18
CASNRPERGQFSNQPQHF
TGTGCCAGCAACAGACCCGAAAGGGGACAGTTTAGCAATCAGCCCCAGCATTTT
>TRBV6-1|TRBJ1-1|.|TRBD1|19
CASSEIRQGGLRSNTEAFF
TGTGCCAGCAGTGAAATTCGGCAGGGGGGCCTCAGATCGAACACTGAAGCTTTCTTT
>TRBV9|TRBJ2-5|.|.|15
CASSGPLLSQETQYF
TGTGCCAGCAGCGGCCCCCTGTTGAGCCAAGAGACCCAGTACTTC
>TRBV7-9|TRBJ2-7|.|.|13
CASSLVGGHEQYF
TGTGCCAGCAGCTTAGTGGGGGGCCACGAGCAGTACTTC
>TRBV7-2|TRBJ1-2|.|.|14
CASSAQGLGYGYTF
TGTGCCAGCAGCGCGCAGGGGTTGGGCTATGGCTACACCTTC
>TRBV15|TRBJ2-7|.|TRBD2|17
CATSRERASGSSDEQYF
TGTGCCACCAGCAGAGAGAGGGCTAGCGGGAGTAGCGACGAGCAGTACTTC
>TRBV7-9|TRBJ1-5|.|.|15
CASSLAGSENQPQHF
TGTGCCAGCAGCTTAGCGGGGTCCGAAAATCAGCCCCAGCATTTT
>TRBV4-3|TRBJ1-1|.|.|16
CASSQDLRQENTEAFF
TGCGCCAGCAGCCAAGACCTCAGGCAGGAGAACACTGAAGCTTTCTTT
>TRBV6-5|TRBJ1-5|.|.|14
CASSRAPSNQPQHF
TGTGCCAGCAGCCGGGCCCCTAGCAATCAGCCCCAGCATTTT
>TRBV5-1|TRBJ2-5|.|.|15
CASSLMLGSEETQYF
TGCGCCAGCAGCTTGATGTTGGGGTCGGAGGAGACCCAGTACTTC
>TRBV10-2|TRBJ2-5|.|TRBD2|14
CASRRVAGEETQYF
TGCGCCAGCAGGAGGGTAGCGGGAGAAGAGACCCAGTACTTC
>TRBV14|TRBJ2-1|.|TRBD2|16
CASSQPGTSGINEQFF
TGTGCCAGCAGCCAACCTGGGACTAGCGGGATCAATGAGCAGTTCTTC
>TRBV2|TRBJ1-3|.|.|11
CASQPEDTIYF
TGTGCCAGCCAACCGGAGGACACCATATATTTT
>TRBV9|TRBJ2-1|.|TRBD2|15
CASSETSGAYNEQFF
TGTGCCAGCAGCGAAACTAGCGGCGCCTACAATGAGCAGTTCTTC
>TRBV11-3|TRBJ2-1|.|.|12
CASSSRSSEQFF
TGTGCCAGCAGCTCCCGCTCCTCTGAGCAGTTCTTC
>TRBV11-2|TRBJ2-1|.|TRBD1|16
CASSGQDRGLYNEQFF
TGTGCCAGCAGCGGGCAGGACAGGGGGCTCTACAATGAGCAGTTCTTC
>TRBV6-5|TRBJ2-1|.|.|13
CASNPGQGNEQFF
TGTGCCAGCAACCCAGGGCAGGGCAATGAGCAGTTCTTC
>TRBV9|TRBJ2-7|.|TRBD2|15
CASSAGLAEAYEQYF
TGTGCCAGCAGCGCCGGACTAGCGGAGGCCTACGAGCAGTACTTC
>TRBV7-9|TRBJ2-3|.|.|12
CASSYLWDTQYF
TGTGCCAGCAGCTACCTGTGGGATACGCAGTATTTT
>TRBV28|TRBJ2-7|.|TRBD2|15
CASRKLAGVFYEQYF
TGTGCCAGCAGAAAACTAGCGGGAGTATTTTACGAGCAGTACTTC
>TRBV19|TRBJ2-1|.|.|14
CASSISSRDNEQFF
TGTGCCAGTAGTATCTCATCCAGGGACAATGAGCAGTTCTTC
>TRBV10-2|TRBJ1-5|.|TRBD1|14
CATSLTGLNQPQHF
TGCGCCACCTCCCTGACAGGGTTGAATCAGCCCCAGCATTTT
>TRBV4-3|TRBJ2-7|.|TRBD1|15
CASSQDLQGVYEQYF
TGCGCCAGCAGCCAAGATTTGCAGGGGGTCTACGAGCAGTACTTC
>TRBV14|TRBJ1-1|few|.|12
CASGWTGAEAFF
TGTGCCAGCGGGTGGACGGGCGCTGAAGCTTTCTTT
>TRBV7-3|TRBJ2-7|.|.|13
CASSRDSSYEQYF
TGTGCCAGCAGCCGCGACAGCTCCTACGAGCAGTACTTC
>TRBV6-5|TRBJ1-2|.|.|14
CASSPPGRSYGYTF
TGTGCCAGCAGTCCCCCGGGACGGAGCTATGGCTACACCTTC
>TRBV28|TRBJ2-7|.|.|14
CASSLAGASYEQYF
TGTGCCAGCAGTTTGGCGGGGGCGTCCTACGAGCAGTACTTC
>TRBV5-5|TRBJ1-5|.|TRBD1|14
CASSPDRANQPQHF
TGTGCCAGCAGCCCGGACAGGGCAAATCAGCCCCAGCATTTT
>TRBV11-2|TRBJ2-3|.|.|16
CASSLGYRGDTDTQYF
TGTGCCAGCAGCTTAGGGTATCGGGGAGACACAGATACGCAGTATTTT
>TRBV5-8|TRBJ2-7|.|TRBD1|12
CASSLRGREQYF
TGTGCCAGCAGTTTGAGGGGGCGCGAGCAGTACTTC
>TRBV28|TRBJ2-7|.|TRBD1|15
CASCRSGTGAYEQYF
TGTGCCAGCTGTCGGTCTGGGACAGGGGCCTACGAGCAGTACTTC
>TRBV11-1|TRBJ2-4|.|TRBD1|14
CASSLQGEGYIQYF
TGTGCCAGCAGCTTACAGGGGGAAGGATACATTCAGTACTTC
>TRBV5-1|TRBJ1-4|.|.|19
CASKTLWSKKRGVNEKLFF
TGCGCCAGCAAAACCCTCTGGTCTAAAAAACGAGGCGTCAATGAAAAACTGTTTTTT
>TRBV19|TRBJ2-7|.|TRBD1|17
CASSISSRDRGAYEQYF
TGTGCCAGTAGTATTAGTTCCCGGGACAGGGGGGCCTACGAGCAGTACTTC
>TRBV27|TRBJ2-5|.|.|12
CASGPRTTTQYF
TGTGCCAGCGGCCCTCGGACTACGACCCAGTACTTC
>TRBV28|TRBJ2-3|.|.|14
CASSLVRVTDTQYF
TGTGCCAGCAGTTTAGTCAGGGTCACAGATACGCAGTATTTT